The rows below give T cell receptor beta chains drawn from one sample of a study of cytomegalovirus exposure and HLA in healthy donors. TCRdb's copy holds only in-frame clones and misses some; the assay was immunoSEQ multiplex PCR. The data hold hundreds of thousands of clones, with just over 85% observed a single time. The specimen was PBMCs. The receptor set was obtained from a woman aged 18-29 years in good health and CMV-seronegative. CDR3s include the opening cysteine and the closing phenylalanine or tryptophan. A D gene is named only where the DNA matches it firmly. Size is omitted from some rows. Given values are once, few, many or a class for expanded clones.

TRBD1 TRBJ1-2 - TRBV6-1 CASKGQGFNYGYTF TGTGCCAGCAAAGGACAGGGGTTTAACTATGGCTACACCTTC
TRBD1 TRBJ1-1 - TRBV5-4 CASSSYDRAVTEAFF TGTGCCAGCAGCTCCTATGACAGGGCCGTCACTGAAGCTTTCTTT
TRBD2 TRBJ2-2 - TRBV27 CASSSLAGGPDTGELFF TGTGCCAGCAGTTCTCTAGCGGGAGGGCCGGACACCGGGGAGCTGTTTTTT
TRBD1 TRBJ1-4 - TRBV6-1 CASQGAPNEKLFF TGTGCCAGTCAGGGGGCGCCTAATGAAAAACTGTTTTTT
- TRBJ2-7 few TRBV9 CASSVDEREQYF TGTGCCAGCAGCGTAGATGAGCGGGAGCAGTACTTC
- TRBJ2-6 - TRBV25-1 CASSESSGANVLTF TGTGCCAGCAGTGAATCTTCTGGGGCCAACGTCCTGACTTTC
- TRBJ1-1 - TRBV27 CASSFGGFTEAFF TGTGCCAGCAGTTTCGGGGGATTCACTGAAGCTTTCTTT
TRBD1 TRBJ1-2 - TRBV19 CASSRDRGTSRGYTF TGTGCCAGTAGTAGGGACAGGGGGACCTCTCGCGGCTACACCTTC
TRBD2 TRBJ2-7 - TRBV27 CASSIGLAGPYEQYF TGTGCCAGCAGTATTGGACTAGCGGGACCCTACGAGCAGTACTTC
TRBD2 TRBJ2-3 - TRBV5-1 CASSVGLAAADTQYF TGCGCCAGCAGCGTGGGACTAGCTGCCGCAGATACGCAGTATTTT
TRBD1 TRBJ1-1 - TRBV19 CASSRTGSNTEAFF TGTGCCAGTAGTAGGACAGGGTCGAACACTGAAGCTTTCTTT
- TRBJ1-5 - TRBV7-6 CASSLGGGGQPQHF TGTGCCAGCAGCTTAGGCGGGGGGGGTCAGCCCCAGCATTTT
- TRBJ1-1 - TRBV2 CASRRQVLATEAFF TGTGCCAGCAGGAGACAGGTGCTGGCCACTGAAGCTTTCTTT
- TRBJ1-3 - TRBV5-4 CASSLGTTDTIYF TGTGCCAGCAGCTTGGGTACTACGGACACCATATATTTT
- TRBJ2-7 few TRBV7-6 CASSLEGRYEQYF TGTGCCAGCAGCTTAGAGGGGCGTTACGAGCAGTACTTC
- TRBJ1-5 - TRBV6-6 CASSIGGYNQPQHF TGTGCCAGCAGTATCGGGGGATACAATCAGCCCCAGCATTTT
- TRBJ2-2 - TRBV30 CAWSVARGNTGELFF TGTGCCTGGAGTGTTGCGCGGGGGAACACCGGGGAGCTGTTTTTT
- TRBJ2-1 - TRBV6-5 CASSPRAYNEQFF TGTGCCAGCAGTCCCCGGGCCTACAATGAGCAGTTCTTC